The 11 T cell receptor beta chains below were found in one sample sequenced in a study of cytomegalovirus exposure and HLA in healthy donors. Repertoires were generated with immunoSEQ multiplex PCR, while TCRdb's copy carries only in-frame clones and drops some. Of about 330,000 clones in the sample, roughly 90% were seen once. Sequenced input: PBMCs. These receptors came from a woman aged 25 to 45 in good health and CMV-seropositive.

CDR3 loop: CASSPSTDTQYF. DNA of the CDR3: TGTGCCAGCAGCCCTAGCACAGATACGCAGTATTTT. The chain employs TRBV7-6 and TRBJ2-3; the D is unclear. CDR3 length: 12 residues. Trimming removed 5 bases from V and 0 bases from J, with 3 bases in between. Germline CDR1 SGHVS, CDR2 FNYEAQ.

J is TRBJ1-5 and V is TRBV7-2; D is possibly TRBD1 (5 bases). The CDR3 has 14 amino acids. The germline V gene encodes CDR1 SGHTA and CDR2 FQGNSA. Trimming removed 2 bases at V and 3 bases at J, with 8 bases between. The CDR3 protein is CASSLPDNNQPQHF. The CDR3 DNA sequence: TGTGCCAGCAGCTTACCGGACAACAATCAGCCCCAGCATTTT.

The CDR3: CAWSVSTGANEKLFF. The DNA of the CDR3 is TGTGCCTGGAGTGTTTCGACAGGGGCTAATGAAAAACTGTTTTTT. This chain links TRBV30 with TRBJ1-4, with 8 bases aligning to TRBD1. The CDR3 length is 15 residues. Per germline, CDR1 GTSNPN and CDR2 SVGIG (reference sequence). V lost 0 bases and J lost 3; bases outside the gene matches: 3.

V gene TRBV7-7 combines with J gene TRBJ2-6; D remains ambiguous. The length of the CDR3 is 15 residues. V was trimmed by 2 bases and J by 0 bases, leaving 5 bases between them. From germline, CDR1 is SSHAT and CDR2 FNYEAQ (reference sequence). CDR3: CASSLTLSGANVLTF. DNA for the CDR3: TGTGCCAGCAGCTTAACCCTCTCTGGGGCCAACGTCCTGACTTTC. Supplemented by reference TRBV7-7 and TRBJ2-6, the full variable domain reads GAGVSQSPRYKVTKRGQDVTLRCDPISSHATLYWYQQALGQGPEFLTYFNYEAQPDKSGLPSDRFSAERPEGSISTLTIQRTEQRDSAMYRCASSLTLSGANVLTFGAGSRLTVL.

This chain joins TRBV15 and TRBJ1-5, with 7 positions matching TRBD1. The ends lost 3 bases at V and 6 bases at J; junction bases unmatched: 5. Germline CDR1 and CDR2: LNHNV and YYDKDF (reference sequence). This CDR3 is built from 14 residues. This CDR3 reads CATSSRQGSQPQHF. CDR3 bases: TGTGCCACCAGCAGCAGACAGGGCAGTCAGCCCCAGCATTTT.

The chain links TRBV7-2 to TRBJ2-7; D gene uncertain. V dropped 5 bases and J dropped 0 bases, with 5 bases sitting between them. Germline assignment: CDR1 SGHTA and CDR2 FQGNSA. This CDR3 comprises 12 residues. In DNA form, the CDR3 reads TGTGCCAGCAGCATACCCTCCTACGAGCAGTACTTC. Encoded protein: CASSIPSYEQYF. The whole variable domain, filled in from reference TRBV7-2 and TRBJ2-7, reads GAGVSQSPSNKVTEKGKDVELRCDPISGHTALYWYRQSLGQGLEFLIYFQGNSAPDKSGLPSDRFSAERTGGSVSTLTIQRTQQEDSAVYLCASSIPSYEQYFGPGTRLTVT.

The gene calls are TRBV27 and TRBJ2-3, with D tentatively TRBD2 (5 bases). V was trimmed by 2 bases and J by 0 bases, leaving 18 bases between them. This CDR3 spans 18 amino acids. Germline V gene data show CDR1 as MNHEY and CDR2 as SMNVEV (reference sequence). The CDR3 nucleotides are TGTGCCAGCAGTTTAGTCGGAGCTAGCAGAACTAGCACAGATACGCAGTATTTT. Protein product: CASSLVGASRTSTDTQYF.

V usage is TRBV5-1 and J usage is TRBJ1-4, with a possible D match to TRBD1 (5 bases). This CDR3 spans 14 amino acids. The ends were cut back, 5 bases at V and 4 bases at J, with 12 bases in the middle. Germline V lookup: CDR1 SGHRS, CDR2 YFSETQ. CDR3 region: CASRDTADNEKLFF. CDR3 bases: TGCGCCAGCAGGGACACAGCCGATAATGAAAAACTGTTTTTT.

The rearrangement uses TRBV9 and TRBJ2-2, with TRBD2 identical over 7 bases. J was trimmed by 5 bases and V by 4 bases; bases with no gene match: 8. This CDR3 spans 15 amino acids. The germline V gene encodes CDR1 SGDLS and CDR2 YYNGEE. CDR3 sequence (DNA): TGTGCCAGCAGCCCCGGGCCAGCGGGGACCGGGGAGCTGTTTTTT. Translated, it gives CASSPGPAGTGELFF.

Worth noting for this clone: The same CDR3 can be traced to other DNA sequences in this sample. CDR3 protein: CASSVGLGGNTGELFF. In DNA form, the CDR3 reads TGTGCCAGCAGCGTCGGACTCGGCGGGAACACCGGGGAGCTGTTTTTT. The chain is built from TRBV9 and TRBJ2-2; possibly TRBD2 for D (5 bases). Germline loops: CDR1 SGDLS, CDR2 YYNGEE. CDR3 length equals 16 residues. Trimming took 2 bases from V and 1 from J, leaving 12 bases between them.

The chain has TRBV11-3 and TRBJ2-7; D gene uncertain. V was trimmed by 3 bases and J by 4 bases, leaving 10 bases between them. The CDR3 covers 13 residues. Per germline, CDR1 SGHNT and CDR2 YENEEA. The CDR3 sequence is CASSLDYGYEQYF. The CDR3 DNA is TGTGCCAGCAGCTTGGATTATGGATACGAGCAGTACTTC.